These T cell receptor beta chains were read from a single sample in a study of blood T cell repertoires in COVID-19. Clones were sequenced by immunoSEQ multiplex PCR, and TCRdb holds only the in-frame ones, with some missing. This table holds under 60,000 clones, around 79% found once. The sequencing input was peripheral blood. The receptor set was obtained from a man between 65 and 85 years old with acute or convalescent COVID-19. Each CDR3 is given with its conserved first and last residue. Fields, in order: J gene, V gene, D gene, clone size, CDR3 protein, CDR3 DNA. The D gene is left open where the match is weak. Clone size is shown for a subset of rows, as once, few, many or a class of expanded clone.

TRBJ2-2	TRBV10-3	TRBD2	once	CAISGVAGNGTGELFF	TGTGCCATCAGTGGGGTAGCGGGGAACGGCACCGGGGAGCTGTTTTTT
TRBJ2-7	TRBV28	-	-	CASSFRDAGGLSEQYF	TGTGCCAGCAGTTTCAGGGATGCAGGTGGATTGAGCGAGCAGTACTTC
TRBJ1-3	TRBV27	-	few	CASSPLGRVAGNTIYF	TGTGCCAGCAGTCCTCTAGGGAGGGTGGCTGGAAACACCATATATTTT
TRBJ2-1	TRBV7-3	-	-	CASSLGPNNEQFF	TGTGCCAGCAGCCTAGGTCCCAACAATGAGCAGTTCTTC
TRBJ2-3	TRBV30	TRBD2	-	CAWSYSGSSDTQYF	TGTGCCTGGAGTTATAGCGGGAGCTCAGATACGCAGTATTTT
TRBJ2-1	TRBV5-1	TRBD2	-	CASSWGPSGSSYNEQFF	TGCGCCAGCAGCTGGGGCCCTAGCGGCAGCTCCTACAATGAGCAGTTCTTC
TRBJ1-1	TRBV4-2	-	few	CASSQAGGPEAFF	TGTGCCAGCAGCCAAGCGGGGGGCCCTGAAGCTTTCTTT
TRBJ1-6	TRBV11-3	-	-	CASSLWPGVSPLHF	TGTGCCAGCAGCTTATGGCCGGGTGTTTCACCCCTCCACTTT
TRBJ2-2	TRBV5-4	TRBD2	-	CASGLAGYNTGELFF	TGTGCCAGCGGACTAGCGGGATATAACACCGGGGAGCTGTTTTTT
TRBJ2-7	TRBV7-9	TRBD2	-	CASSTSTLAGELQYF	TGTGCCAGCAGCACATCAACACTAGCGGGGGAGCTGCAGTACTTC
TRBJ1-4	TRBV18	TRBD1	-	CASSTGGNEKLFF	TGTGCCAGCTCAACAGGGGGTAACGAAAAACTGTTTTTT
TRBJ1-2	TRBV28	-	-	CASSSPATAPGGGYTF	TGTGCCAGCAGTTCGCCCGCGACAGCCCCGGGAGGAGGCTACACCTTC
TRBJ2-1	TRBV29-1	-	-	CSVEMTGSYNEQFF	TGCAGCGTTGAAATGACAGGCTCCTACAATGAGCAGTTCTTC
TRBJ2-4	TRBV29-1	TRBD2	few	CSVAREAGDIQYF	TGCAGCGTTGCCCGGGAGGCTGGGGACATTCAGTACTTC
TRBJ2-1	TRBV4-3	-	-	CASSQESSAYNEQFF	TGCGCCAGCAGCCAAGAGTCTAGCGCTTACAATGAGCAGTTCTTC
TRBJ2-6	TRBV7-9	-	once	CASSSATGIAGANVLTF	TGTGCCAGCAGTTCAGCTACAGGGATCGCTGGGGCCAACGTCCTGACTTTC
TRBJ1-2	TRBV6-5	TRBD1	-	CASSYSRRQGDGYTF	TGTGCCAGCAGTTACTCGAGGAGACAGGGCGATGGCTACACCTTC
TRBJ2-5	TRBV15	-	-	CATSRDLTVQETQYF	TGTGCCACCAGCAGAGATCTGACAGTCCAGGAGACCCAGTACTTC
TRBJ2-3	TRBV10-3	TRBD2	-	CATASGGVGNTQYF	TGTGCCACCGCCTCGGGGGGGGTTGGTAATACGCAGTATTTT
TRBJ2-7	TRBV12-3/TRBV12-4	-	-	CASKQTDSYEQYF	TGTGCCAGCAAACAAACAGATTCCTACGAGCAGTACTTC
TRBJ2-2	TRBV11-3	TRBD1	-	CASSPPGQGAGELFF	TGTGCCAGCAGCCCCCCGGGACAGGGGGCCGGGGAGCTGTTTTTT
TRBJ2-2	TRBV19	TRBD1	-	CASSSNRGVSGELFF	TGTGCCAGTAGTTCGAACAGGGGAGTTTCCGGGGAGCTGTTTTTT
TRBJ2-7	TRBV6-5	TRBD2	-	CASSYGTSGGVEQYF	TGTGCCAGCAGTTACGGGACTAGCGGGGGGGTAGAGCAGTACTTC
TRBJ1-4	TRBV5-1	TRBD1	once	CASSSERGQEATNEKLFF	TGCGCCAGCAGCTCGGAGAGGGGGCAGGAAGCAACTAATGAAAAACTGTTTTTT
TRBJ2-3	TRBV6-5	TRBD2	-	CASSLGLADTDTQYF	TGTGCCAGCAGTTTAGGCCTAGCGGACACAGATACGCAGTATTTT
TRBJ1-4	TRBV4-2	-	-	CASSQPGTGLQEKLFF	TGTGCCAGCAGCCAGCCCGGTACAGGGTTACAGGAAAAACTGTTTTTT
TRBJ1-1	TRBV5-1	-	-	CASSSVGGVFTEAFF	TGCGCCAGCAGCTCCGTCGGGGGGGTCTTCACTGAAGCTTTCTTT
TRBJ1-1	TRBV23-1	TRBD1	-	CASSQSDRGTEAFF	TGCGCCAGCAGTCAATCGGACAGGGGGACTGAAGCTTTCTTT
TRBJ1-1	TRBV5-1	TRBD1	-	CASSFGTVDTEAFF	TGCGCCAGCAGCTTCGGGACAGTTGACACTGAAGCTTTCTTT